This T cell receptor (beta chain) was profiled in a study of tumor-infiltrating lymphocytes in primary liver carcinoma. In the case of this clonotype: The antigen is unknown.

The approximately 20-31 mg bulk tissue piece was not sorted before simultaneous RNA and DNA extraction. Broader study findings: Top-250-clone fractions were significantly higher in tumors than in blood (p = 0.039).

Researchers generated TCR beta cDNA from approximately 0.55 ug of total RNA, relying on a constant-region primer. Amplification in three nested multiplex PCR rounds with slightly modified ARM-PCR gave rise to TCR beta libraries. The first two PCR rounds used TRBV1-TRBV30 primers with a Cbeta primer, roughly 10 cycles each. TCRdb reanalysed the multiplex PCR reads using MiXCR and keeps one entry per CDR3 protein. Among tens of thousands of distinct CDR3 sequences, more than 70% were seen once, and the ten largest hold around two fifths. Trimming left V 9 bases short and J 8 bases short, with 20 bases between. The CDR3 runs to 14 residues. Germline V lookup: CDR1 MNHEY, CDR2 SVGEGT.

The chain couples TRBV6-2 or TRBV6-3 to TRBJ2-1; a weak D match, TRBD2 (6 bases). Sample: tumor-adjacent normal liver tissue. The clonotype was recovered from a woman aged 25 to 45 with primary liver carcinoma and hepatitis B virus infection. CDR3 bases: TGTGCCAGTAGCATGGGGGGAGCAGTCGATGAGCAGTTCTTC. Translated: CASSMGGAVDEQFF.